The rows below give T cell receptor beta chains drawn from one sample of a study of human T cells and chemical hapten exposure. Via MiXCR, TCRdb re-called the RACE reads, giving one row per CDR3 protein. The sample yields approximately 370,000 distinct CDR3 sequences, about 5% seen once. This sample comprised whole blood, obtained in connection with sensitization to the hapten diphenylcyclopropenone (DPC). The receptors derive from a woman between 18 and 29 years old with alopecia areata. Some clones in this sample may be carry-over from other donors' samples. CDR3s include the opening cysteine and the closing phenylalanine or tryptophan. Fields, in order: J gene, V gene, CDR3 protein.

j_call: TRBJ1-2; v_call: TRBV9; cdr3_aa: CASSERQGPNYGYTF
j_call: TRBJ1-1; v_call: TRBV10-3; cdr3_aa: CAISESRYRANTEAFF
j_call: TRBJ1-2; v_call: TRBV5-4; cdr3_aa: CASSPLEGYYGYTF
j_call: TRBJ2-7; v_call: TRBV20-1; cdr3_aa: CSASAGRPDYEQYF
j_call: TRBJ1-6; v_call: TRBV12-3/TRBV12-4; cdr3_aa: CASRRADGSSSPLHF
j_call: TRBJ1-1; v_call: TRBV12-3/TRBV12-4; cdr3_aa: CASSFEGGQGRVAFF
j_call: TRBJ1-6; v_call: TRBV6-2/TRBV6-3; cdr3_aa: CASSSQGYHSPLHF
j_call: TRBJ2-3; v_call: TRBV7-2; cdr3_aa: CASSLSTGGLTDTQYF
j_call: TRBJ2-3; v_call: TRBV6-2/TRBV6-3; cdr3_aa: CASSYSPAPDTQYF
j_call: TRBJ1-4; v_call: TRBV12-3/TRBV12-4; cdr3_aa: CASSPTGKTNEKLFF
j_call: TRBJ1-6; v_call: TRBV6-5; cdr3_aa: CASSYSGLSYNSPLHF
j_call: TRBJ2-2; v_call: TRBV5-1; cdr3_aa: CASSFRGPGELFF
j_call: TRBJ2-3; v_call: TRBV18; cdr3_aa: CASSLEGISTDTQYF
j_call: TRBJ2-7; v_call: TRBV5-6; cdr3_aa: CASSFGQGTGEQYF
j_call: TRBJ1-5; v_call: TRBV20-1; cdr3_aa: CSVRNRENQPQHF